A single sample gave rise to the 20 T cell receptor beta chains below, sequenced in a study of response to subunit inactivated influenza vaccine (dated by TCRdb to 2016 to 2019). The method was RT-PCR. The data were produced on an Illumina HiSeq 2500. The public reads were reprocessed in TCRdb via fastp at Q25 and MiXCR, keeping in-frame beta chains. Duplicate CDR3 protein sequences are folded into a single record with the most common DNA and genes. For this sample the table gives 200,000 to 250,000 distinct CDR3 sequences, of which more than 9% were detected only once. The ten largest clones capture 7.8% of the sample. The material sequenced was non-naive T cells sorted from PBMCs, taken 14 to 15 days before vaccination. The sample's cell subset or site label, decoded: memory T cell fraction. The source of these receptors is a man over 45 who received an inactivated influenza vaccine. Donor details come from another sample of the same person, matched by shared clones.

This clonotype showed up just a few times. J is TRBJ1-4 and V is TRBV5-1; D is possibly TRBD1 (6 bases). Germline CDR1 is SGHRS and CDR2 is YFSETQ. The germline V and J ends were trimmed by 4 bases and 5 bases, with 15 bases remaining between them. The CDR3 is made up of 15 amino acids. DNA of the CDR3: TGCGCCAGCAGCCCCGAGGGGGGCCGGAATGAAAAACTGTTTTTT. This translates into CASSPEGGRNEKLFF.

This clonotype occurred many times. The chain is built from TRBV7-2 and TRBJ1-5; D not resolved. Germline V gives CDR1 SGHTA, CDR2 FQGNSA. V lost 0 bases to trimming and J lost 4 bases, with 4 bases between them. This CDR3 is built from 13 residues. The DNA of the CDR3 is TGTGCCAGCAGCTTAGCCCTTAATCAGCCCCAGCATTTT. As protein: CASSLALNQPQHF.

This clonotype has more than one count but fewer than ten. CDR3: CSVGGLAGEKNEQFF. CDR3 sequence (DNA): TGCAGCGTTGGGGGACTAGCGGGAGAAAAGAATGAGCAGTTCTTC. This sequence joins TRBV29-1 and TRBJ2-1, with 14 positions matching TRBD2. CDR3 length: 15 residues. J gave up 7 bases and V 4 bases, and 6 bases lay outside the gene matches. Germline CDR1 SQVTM, CDR2 ANQGSEA.

The sample holds many counts of this clonotype. The junction departs from the called germline gene at one end, perhaps through a read error. The V gene is TRBV3-1, the J gene TRBJ2-6; no clear D gene. In germline, CDR1 is LGHDT, CDR2 YNNKEL (reference sequence). This CDR3 is built from 12 residues. The DNA for the CDR3 is TGTGCCAGCAGCCAAGACCCTGGTCCCCTCTCTTTC. Translating it yields CASSQDPGPLSF. Supplemented by reference TRBV3-1 and TRBJ2-6, the full variable domain reads DTAVSQTPKYLVTQMGNDKSIKCEQNLGHDTMYWYKQDSKKFLKIMFSYNNKELIINETVPNRFSPKSPDKAHLNLHINSLELGDSAVYFCASSQDPGPLSFGAGSRLTVL.

The chain uses TRBV10-2 and TRBJ2-3; TRBD1 is a possible D gene (6 bases). The CDR3 extends over 13 amino acids. Trimming cost V 5 bases and J 4 bases, with 10 bases left between them. Germline V lookup: CDR1 WSHSY, CDR2 SAAADI. The CDR3 DNA is TGCGCCAGCAGTTCAGGGGACCCAGATACGCAGTATTTT. Translation gives CASSSGDPDTQYF.

This clonotype was seen at least ten times. The J gene is TRBJ2-1, the V gene TRBV9, with 9 bases fitting TRBD2. Germline assignment: CDR1 SGDLS and CDR2 YYNGEE. The CDR3 runs 17 residues. V shed 1 base, J shed 0 bases, and the junction held 5 bases outside the gene matches. The CDR3 DNA follows: TGTGCCAGCAGCGTAAATCTAGCGGGGAGCTCCTACAATGAGCAGTTCTTC. Translation gives CASSVNLAGSSYNEQFF.

This clonotype was seen more than once but under ten times. The chain joins TRBV7-9 to TRBJ1-4; D perhaps matches TRBD1 (6 bases). Germline V gives CDR1 SEHNR, CDR2 FQNEAQ (reference sequence). The CDR3 contains 16 residues. Trimming cost V 2 bases and J 7 bases, with 17 bases left between them. The CDR3 sequence: CASSLRGWDTREKLFF. The CDR3 region has the DNA TGTGCCAGCAGCTTAAGAGGGTGGGACACACGTGAAAAACTGTTTTTT.

The J gene is TRBJ1-4, the V gene TRBV20-1, with D possibly being TRBD1 (6 bases). Germline V gene lookup returns CDR1 DFQATT and CDR2 SNEGSKA (reference sequence). This CDR3 has 15 amino acids. V was clipped by 0 bases and J by 8 bases, with 16 bases between them. The CDR3 spells CSARDFQGSSEKLFF. CDR3 DNA sequence: TGCAGTGCTAGAGATTTCCAGGGGTCGTCCGAAAAACTGTTTTTT.

This clonotype turned up a few times. One junction end does not reproduce the germline sequence, and a read error may be involved. This rearrangement joins TRBV5-1 to TRBJ2-7, with 7 bases lining up with TRBD1. The CDR3 totals 14 residues. In germline, CDR1 is SGHRS, CDR2 YFSETQ. The DNA for the CDR3 is TGCGCCAGCAGCTTGGAGACAGGGCGAGGAAAGGGAAACTTC. As protein: CASSLETGRGKGNF.

This clonotype came up a few times. The chain combines TRBV28 with TRBJ1-2; tentative D call: TRBD1 (6 bases). Germline V lookup: CDR1 MDHEN, CDR2 SYDVKM. This CDR3 region has 13 residues. Trimming cost V 8 bases and J 6 bases, with 16 bases left between them. The CDR3 region has the DNA TGTGCCAGCTACCCTCAGGGGCGTGATGGCTACACCTTC. Amino acid sequence: CASYPQGRDGYTF.

This clonotype has ten or more counts. This chain joins TRBV4-1 and TRBJ1-2; maybe TRBD1 (6 bases). Germline CDR1 MGHRA, CDR2 YSYEKL. V was shortened by 4 bases and J by 9 bases, with 27 bases between the two germline ends. The CDR3 covers 17 residues. CDR3 sequence (DNA): TGCGCCAGCAGCCCGAGTCTTTTCGGGGGGGGCGGTAGGAGCTACACCTTC. Translation gives CASSPSLFGGGGRSYTF.

This clonotype was detected ten times or more. CDR3: CSAPVRGANSPLHF. Here the CDR3 DNA reads TGCAGTGCCCCAGTGCGGGGGGCCAATTCACCCCTCCACTTT. V gene TRBV20-1 combines with J gene TRBJ1-6; a possible D gene is TRBD1 (6 bases). The ends were cut back, 6 bases at V and 7 bases at J, with 16 bases in the middle. The CDR3 loop spans 14 amino acids. Germline V lookup: CDR1 DFQATT, CDR2 SNEGSKA (reference sequence).

This clonotype appeared many times. The genes are TRBV28 and TRBJ1-5; D remains unclear. The CDR3 extends over 14 amino acids. In germline, CDR1 is MDHEN, CDR2 SYDVKM. V was cut by 7 bases and J by 12 bases, with 22 bases left in between. The chain's CDR3 is CASTLVGPNHRQHF. In nucleotides, the CDR3 is TGTGCCAGCACCCTAGTGGGCCCAAACCATCGCCAGCATTTT.

The chain carries TRBV4-3 and TRBJ2-7; D gene unclear. The CDR3 consists of 17 residues. Germline CDR1 LGHNA, CDR2 YSLEER. V lost 2 bases and J 5 bases, leaving 22 bases between the germline ends. CDR3 residues: CASSQTPAGPGAHEQYF. The CDR3 DNA reads as TGCGCCAGCAGCCAAACCCCAGCCGGCCCTGGAGCCCACGAGCAGTACTTC.

This clonotype came up a few times. The CDR3 DNA sequence: TGTGCCAGCAGGACGGTTGGGGGCTACACCTTC. Translation: CASRTVGGYTF. The rearrangement links TRBV12-3 or TRBV12-4 to TRBJ1-2; the D is unclear. This CDR3 spans 11 amino acids. V lost 6 bases and J 8 bases, leaving 10 bases between the germline ends.

As to this clonotype: This could be a read error, since a much larger clone is one nucleotide away. The CDR3 DNA sequence: TGCAGCGTTGAACTGGCAGGGACAAGCAATCAGCCCCAGCATTTT. Amino acids: CSVELAGTSNQPQHF. The J gene is TRBJ1-5, the V gene TRBV29-1; a weak D match, TRBD1 (6 bases). V lost 2 bases and J 1 base, leaving 12 bases between the germline ends. Germline V gives CDR1 SQVTM, CDR2 ANQGSEA. The CDR3 is 15 amino acids.

This clonotype was detected a few times. This rearrangement joins TRBV7-9 to TRBJ1-2; D is unresolved. The V and J ends lost 8 bases and 2 bases respectively, with 12 bases between them. The germline gives CDR1 SEHNR, CDR2 FQNEAQ (reference sequence). This CDR3 contains 13 residues. CDR3 sequence reads: CASQTDPNYGYTF. The CDR3 nucleotides are TGTGCCAGCCAAACCGATCCGAACTATGGCTACACCTTC.

This clonotype was detected a few times. V gene TRBV3-1 combines with J gene TRBJ2-7; maybe TRBD1 (6 bases). CDR1 is LGHDT, CDR2 YNNKEL, per germline (reference sequence). The germline V and J ends were trimmed by 4 bases and 0 bases, with 10 bases remaining between them. This CDR3 comprises 14 residues. In DNA, the CDR3 is TGTGCCAGCAGCCGCGAACAGGGCTCCTACGAGCAGTACTTC. Translated: CASSREQGSYEQYF.

This chain uses TRBV7-3 with TRBJ2-7; D possibly corresponds to TRBD1 (6 bases). V gave up 5 bases and J gave up 2 bases, with 13 bases separating them. This CDR3 has 14 amino acids. Germline-derived CDR1 and CDR2 are SGHTA and FQGTGA. CDR3 nucleotides: TGTGCCAGCAGCCACCTCCAGGGGCCCTACGAGCAGTACTTC. Protein sequence: CASSHLQGPYEQYF.

The chain recombines TRBV11-2 with TRBJ2-5; tentative D call: TRBD1 (6 bases). Germline-derived CDR1 and CDR2 are SGHAT and FQNNGV. The V end was cut by 5 bases, the J end by 4 bases, with 11 bases between. This CDR3 spans 13 amino acids. This CDR3 reads CASSTGLGETQYF. The CDR3 DNA is TGTGCCAGCAGCACAGGGCTCGGAGAGACCCAGTACTTC.